This entry lists 26 T cell receptor beta chains sequenced from one sample in a study of blood T cell repertoires in COVID-19. Method: immunoSEQ multiplex PCR; TCRdb's copy keeps in-frame clones and lacks some. The repertoire holds 200,000 to 250,000 clones, with 85% to 90% as singletons. What was sequenced was PBMCs or T cells enriched from blood (not recorded which). These receptors all stem from a man between 25 and 39 years old who had recovered from COVID-19.

The chain uses TRBV7-2 and TRBJ1-1, with 9 positions matching TRBD1. Germline CDR1 reads SGHTA; CDR2 reads FQGNSA. V dropped 5 bases and J dropped 2; count of bases not matched to a gene: 3. This CDR3 region has 14 residues. The CDR3 DNA follows: TGTGCCAGCAGCCCGGGACAGGGTAACACTGAAGCTTTCTTT. This codes for CASSPGQGNTEAFF.

The rearrangement links TRBV24-1 to TRBJ1-2; TRBD1 might be the D (5 bases). V was trimmed by 4 bases and J by 2 bases, leaving 13 bases between them. The germline V gene has CDR1 KGHDR and CDR2 SFDVKD. The CDR3 spans 15 residues. CDR3 amino acids: CATSDHRTSNYGYTF. As DNA, the CDR3 is TGTGCCACCAGTGACCACCGGACATCCAACTATGGCTACACCTTC.

The V gene is TRBV5-1, the J gene TRBJ2-1; 14 bases are shared with TRBD2. The CDR3 length is 17 residues. J was trimmed by 7 bases and V by 4 bases; bases with no gene match: 10. Germline V gives CDR1 SGHRS, CDR2 YFSETQ. The CDR3 loop is CASSRGTSGSTGNEQFF. In nucleotides, the CDR3 is TGCGCCAGCAGCCGAGGGACTAGCGGGAGTACTGGGAATGAGCAGTTCTTC.

V gene TRBV7-2 combines with J gene TRBJ2-2, with 7 bases identical to TRBD2. This CDR3 contains 15 residues. From germline, CDR1 is SGHTA and CDR2 FQGNSA. The junction had 8 bases not matched to a gene; V was cut back by 8 bases and J by 2 bases. CDR3 residues: CASWGGRPNTGELFF. CDR3 nucleotide sequence: TGTGCCAGCTGGGGCGGGAGACCTAACACCGGGGAGCTGTTTTTT.

The rearrangement joins TRBV4-2 to TRBJ2-4; perhaps TRBD2 as D (6 bases). The CDR3 runs 16 residues. The germline CDR1 and CDR2 sequences are LGHNA and YNFKEQ. V was cut by 0 bases and J by 2 bases, with 11 bases left in between. The CDR3 DNA reads TGTGCCAGCAGCCAAGAGGGAGGAGGTCCCAAAAACATTCAGTACTTC. This translates into CASSQEGGGPKNIQYF.

This clone was counted only a few times. The CDR3 nucleotides are TGCAGCGTTGAGGGCGGGCAGGGGGCGAACGAGCAGTACTTC. This gives the protein CSVEGGQGANEQYF. The chain couples TRBV29-1 to TRBJ2-7; 8 nucleotides agree with TRBD1. With 3 bases clipped from V and 5 bases from J, the junction kept 9 bases outside the gene matches. CDR3 length: 14 amino acids. Germline-derived CDR1 and CDR2 are SQVTM and ANQGSEA.

In DNA, the CDR3 is TGTGCCAGCTCACCTACCGCCCGGACAGGGTTGGAGACCCAGTACTTC. Its protein is CASSPTARTGLETQYF. The chain recombines TRBV18 with TRBJ2-5, with 8 nucleotides matching TRBD1. This CDR3 is 16 amino acids long. CDR1 is KGHSH, CDR2 LQKENI, per germline. The trim removed 3 bases at V and 5 bases at J, leaving 11 bases unmatched.

The chain carries TRBV4-2 and TRBJ2-2, with a weak D call TRBD2 (5 bases). Trimming removed 5 bases at V and 6 bases at J, with 16 bases between. Germline CDR1 LGHNA, CDR2 YNFKEQ. The CDR3 totals 15 residues. CDR3 residues: CASSGEPGWAGELFF. DNA for the CDR3: TGTGCCAGCAGCGGGGAACCGGGGTGGGCCGGGGAGCTGTTTTTT.

The chain uses TRBV28 and TRBJ2-7, with 7 nucleotides matching TRBD2. The CDR3 spans 14 residues. J gave up 2 bases and V 6 bases, and 7 bases lay outside the gene matches. The germline V gene encodes CDR1 MDHEN and CDR2 SYDVKM. CDR3 protein: CASSDGTNTYEQYF. CDR3 sequence (DNA): TGTGCCAGCAGCGACGGGACTAACACCTACGAGCAGTACTTC.

This chain joins TRBV29-1 and TRBJ2-3; 8 nucleotides agree with TRBD1. The germline V gene has CDR1 SQVTM and CDR2 ANQGSEA. The junction had 5 bases not matched to a gene; V was cut back by 7 bases and J by 2 bases. The CDR3 consists of 13 residues. CDR3 loop: CSAGTGVTDTQYF. CDR3 bases: TGCAGCGCTGGGACAGGAGTCACAGATACGCAGTATTTT.

The rearrangement links TRBV5-1 to TRBJ1-6; tentatively, D is TRBD1 (6 bases). This CDR3 is built from 15 residues. Trimming pared 6 bases from V and 10 bases from J, leaving 20 bases between. Germline V gene sequence: CDR1 SGHRS, CDR2 YFSETQ. CDR3 loop: CASKGEPRVNSPLHF. The CDR3 DNA sequence: TGCGCCAGCAAGGGGGAACCCAGGGTTAACTCACCCCTCCACTTT.

The V gene is TRBV5-6, the J gene TRBJ2-7; D possibly corresponds to TRBD2 (5 bases). Deletions cut 4 bases from V and 1 base from J, with 18 bases between. CDR3 length equals 16 residues. CDR1 SGHDT and CDR2 YYEEEE come from the germline V gene. The CDR3 loop reads CASSQRRRGWSYEQYF. In DNA form, the CDR3 reads TGTGCCAGCAGCCAACGAAGGAGAGGGTGGTCCTACGAGCAGTACTTC.

The chain's CDR3 is CASSLGGGYGYTF. The CDR3 DNA reads TGTGCCAGCAGCTTAGGGGGGGGCTATGGCTACACCTTC. The rearrangement joins TRBV11-2 to TRBJ1-2; the D gene is possibly TRBD1 (5 bases). Germline loops: CDR1 SGHAT, CDR2 FQNNGV. The CDR3 is 13 amino acids. Between the trimmed V and J ends, which lost 1 base and 4 bases, there was a span of 7 bases. The full variable domain, in which reference TRBV11-2 and TRBJ1-2 provide the parts outside the CDR3, is EAGVAQSPRYKIIEKRQSVAFWCNPISGHATLYWYQQILGQGPKLLIQFQNNGVVDDSQLPKDRFSAERLKGVDSTLKIQPAKLEDSAVYLCASSLGGGYGYTFGSGTRLTVV.

This chain uses TRBV18 with TRBJ2-1, with 16 bases aligning to TRBD2. The germline V gene has CDR1 KGHSH and CDR2 LQKENI. Trimming cost V 1 base and J 6 bases; bases outside gene matches: 3. This CDR3 has 17 amino acids. CDR3: CASSPQGLAGGGNEQFF. CDR3 sequence (DNA): TGTGCCAGCTCACCACAGGGACTAGCGGGAGGGGGCAATGAGCAGTTCTTC.

V is TRBV30 and J is TRBJ2-2; D possibly corresponds to TRBD1 (5 bases). CDR3 length: 14 amino acids. The V gene's germline CDR1 is GTSNPN and CDR2 SVGIG (reference sequence). The germline V and J ends were trimmed by 4 bases and 0 bases, with 9 bases remaining between them. In nucleotides, the CDR3 is TGTGCCTGGACAGGGTCCGCGAACACCGGGGAGCTGTTTTTT. Translated, it gives CAWTGSANTGELFF.

This clone was observed a few times. V gene TRBV6-5 combines with J gene TRBJ2-1; D gene uncertain. The CDR3 sequence is 12 residues long. The V gene's germline CDR1 is MNHEY and CDR2 SVGAGI. V was clipped by 10 bases and J by 4 bases, with 11 bases between them. Here the CDR3 DNA reads TGTGCCACGGCCCAACAGTACAATGAGCAGTTCTTC. As protein: CATAQQYNEQFF.

This clone was detected a few times. The chain carries TRBV7-8 and TRBJ2-2, with TRBD2 matching over 12 bases. This CDR3 spans 18 amino acids. Germline lookup yields CDR1 SGHVS and CDR2 FQNEAQ. J was trimmed by 1 base and V by 3 bases; bases with no gene match: 6. The DNA of the CDR3 is TGTGCCAGCAGCTTCCGACTAGCGGGAGTCGGGAACACCGGGGAGCTGTTTTTT. This gives the protein CASSFRLAGVGNTGELFF.

The V call is TRBV24-1, the J call TRBJ2-2, with D possibly TRBD2 on 6 matching bases. CDR1 KGHDR and CDR2 SFDVKD come from the germline V gene. There are 16 residues in the CDR3. V was shortened by 10 bases and J by 0 bases, with 17 bases between the two germline ends. CDR3 nucleotide sequence: TGTGCCACGGAGGGTGTGAGGGTCCCGAACACCGGGGAGCTGTTTTTT. Translated, it gives CATEGVRVPNTGELFF.

The chain carries TRBV5-1 and TRBJ1-1; D gene uncertain. The ends were cut back, 1 base at V and 1 base at J, with 14 bases in the middle. The CDR3 sequence is 16 residues long. Germline V gene lookup returns CDR1 SGHRS and CDR2 YFSETQ. CDR3 region: CASSLSLTNSNTEAFF. The CDR3, as DNA: TGCGCCAGCAGCTTGAGTTTGACAAATTCGAACACTGAAGCTTTCTTT.

This clone occurred once. The gene calls are TRBV27 and TRBJ2-7; D not resolved. Germline V gene data show CDR1 as MNHEY and CDR2 as SMNVEV (reference sequence). CDR3 length: 14 amino acids. V was trimmed by 6 bases and J by 1 base, leaving 13 bases between them. This chain's CDR3 is CASRPLTTSYEQYF. CDR3 DNA sequence: TGTGCCAGCAGGCCTTTAACTACATCCTACGAGCAGTACTTC.

The chain employs TRBV7-2 and TRBJ2-3, with D hard to call. The CDR3 has 12 amino acids. From germline, CDR1 is SGHTA and CDR2 FQGNSA. Trimming stripped 2 bases from V and 6 bases from J, with 6 bases between. CDR3 bases: TGTGCCAGCAGCTTAAAAGCTGATACGCAGTATTTT. It translates to CASSLKADTQYF.

J is TRBJ2-1 and V is TRBV5-1; 9 bases fit TRBD2. The CDR3 consists of 15 residues. The ends lost 2 bases at V and 5 bases at J; junction bases unmatched: 5. CDR1 and CDR2 from the germline V gene are SGHRS and YFSETQ. The CDR3 protein is CASSFPTSGNNEQFF. DNA for the CDR3: TGCGCCAGCAGCTTTCCGACTAGCGGTAACAATGAGCAGTTCTTC. Together with reference TRBV5-1 and TRBJ2-1, the CDR3 gives the full variable domain: KAGVTQTPRYLIKTRGQQVTLSCSPISGHRSVSWYQQTPGQGLQFLFEYFSETQRNKGNFPGRFSGRQFSNSRSEMNVSTLELGDSALYLCASSFPTSGNNEQFFGPGTRLTVL.

The chain links TRBV4-3 to TRBJ2-7, with D hard to call. The germline V gene encodes CDR1 LGHNA and CDR2 YSLEER. The V and J ends lost 1 base and 0 bases respectively, with 10 bases between them. The CDR3 extends over 15 amino acids. The CDR3 loop reads CASSQVYPDSYEQYF. The CDR3 region has the DNA TGCGCCAGCAGCCAAGTCTATCCCGACTCCTACGAGCAGTACTTC.

The rearrangement uses TRBV15 and TRBJ1-6, with D possibly matching TRBD1 (5 bases). The CDR3 length is 19 residues. The germline CDR1 and CDR2 sequences are LNHNV and YYDKDF (reference sequence). Deletions cut 3 bases from V and 0 bases from J, with 18 bases between. CDR3 coding DNA: TGTGCCACCAGCAGTCTGACGGGGGGTCGGAGCTCCTATAATTCACCCCTCCACTTT. Protein product: CATSSLTGGRSSYNSPLHF.

The chain carries TRBV29-1 and TRBJ1-2; D remains ambiguous. The CDR3 length is 11 residues. The V end lost 3 bases, the J end lost 6 bases, and 8 bases lay between the germline ends. The germline gives CDR1 SQVTM, CDR2 ANQGSEA. CDR3 sequence (DNA): TGCAGCGTTGAGCTCCGGGATGGCTACACCTTC. It yields the protein CSVELRDGYTF.

This sequence joins TRBV20-1 and TRBJ2-3; 7 positions match TRBD1. This CDR3 spans 14 amino acids. V lost 3 bases to trimming and J lost 1 base; unmatched junction nucleotides: 4. CDR1 DFQATT and CDR2 SNEGSKA come from the germline V gene (reference sequence). CDR3 region: CSASRGLGTDTQYF. The CDR3 nucleotides are TGCAGTGCTAGTAGGGGGCTTGGCACAGATACGCAGTATTTT.